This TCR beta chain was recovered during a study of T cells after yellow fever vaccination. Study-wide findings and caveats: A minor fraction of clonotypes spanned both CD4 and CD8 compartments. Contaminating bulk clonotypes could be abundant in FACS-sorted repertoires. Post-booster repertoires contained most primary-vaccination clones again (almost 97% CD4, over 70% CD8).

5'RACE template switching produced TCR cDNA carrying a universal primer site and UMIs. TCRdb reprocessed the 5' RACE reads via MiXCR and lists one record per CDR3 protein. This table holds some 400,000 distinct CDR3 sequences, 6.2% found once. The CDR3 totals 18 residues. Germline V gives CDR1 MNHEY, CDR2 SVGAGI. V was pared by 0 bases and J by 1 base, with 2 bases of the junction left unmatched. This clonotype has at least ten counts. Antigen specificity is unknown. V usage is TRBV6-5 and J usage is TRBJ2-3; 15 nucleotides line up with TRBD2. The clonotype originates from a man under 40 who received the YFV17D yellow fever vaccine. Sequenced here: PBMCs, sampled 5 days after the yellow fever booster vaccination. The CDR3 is CASSYSRTSGRGTDTQYF. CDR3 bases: TGTGCCAGCAGTTACTCCCGGACTAGCGGGAGGGGCACAGATACGCAGTATTTT.